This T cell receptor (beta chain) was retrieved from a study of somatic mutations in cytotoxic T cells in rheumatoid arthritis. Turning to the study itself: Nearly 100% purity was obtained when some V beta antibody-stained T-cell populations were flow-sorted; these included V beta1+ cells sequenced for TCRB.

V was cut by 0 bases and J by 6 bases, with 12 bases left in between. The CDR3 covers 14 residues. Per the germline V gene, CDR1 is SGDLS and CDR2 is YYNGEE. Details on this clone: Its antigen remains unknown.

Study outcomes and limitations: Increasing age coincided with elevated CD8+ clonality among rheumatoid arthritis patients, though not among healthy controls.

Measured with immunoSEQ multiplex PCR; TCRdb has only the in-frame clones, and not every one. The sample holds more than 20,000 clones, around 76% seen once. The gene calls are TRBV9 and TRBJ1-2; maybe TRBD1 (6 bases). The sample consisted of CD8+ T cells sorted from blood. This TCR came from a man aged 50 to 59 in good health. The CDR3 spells CASSVGGGRDGYTF. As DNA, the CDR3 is TGTGCCAGCAGCGTAGGGGGGGGCCGGGATGGCTACACCTTC.